Listed here are 21 T cell receptor beta chains from one sample, sequenced in a study of T-cell reconstitution after alpha-beta-depleted transplantation in children. It was with unique molecular identifiers that the TCRbeta library was prepared. TCRdb processed the PCR reads anew with MiXCR; each CDR3 protein has one entry. This table holds roughly 400,000 distinct CDR3 sequences, roughly 20% found once. Sequenced here: PBMCs from the stem cell graft donor, sampled from the stem cell graft. The receptors here all came from a human donor who donated a stem cell graft to a child with acute myeloid leukemia.

J is TRBJ2-5 and V is TRBV7-2; D is possibly TRBD2 (6 bases). The CDR3 is 14 residues long. Germline CDR1 and CDR2: SGHTA and FQGNSA. V lost 1 base and J 6 bases, leaving 12 bases between the germline ends. As DNA, the CDR3 is TGTGCCAGCAGCTTAGGTCAGGGAGGAAAGACCCAGTACTTC. It yields the protein CASSLGQGGKTQYF.

This clonotype was seen only a few times. The CDR3 region is CASSLESRVQPQHF. The CDR3 DNA reads as TGTGCCAGCAGTTTAGAGAGTCGGGTTCAGCCCCAGCATTTT. This chain joins TRBV12-3 or TRBV12-4 and TRBJ1-5; unclear D gene. Between the trimmed V and J ends, which lost 1 base and 6 bases, there was a span of 10 bases. CDR3 length: 14 residues.

In this sample, this clonotype turned up a few times. In DNA, the CDR3 is TGCAGCGTCGGGGGTGCAGGGAGCCAAGAGACCCAGTACTTC. This codes for CSVGGAGSQETQYF. The chain has TRBV29-1 and TRBJ2-5, with TRBD2 as a possible D gene (6 bases). Trimming shortened V by 6 bases and J by 1 base, and 15 bases separated the two germline ends. Looked up from germline, CDR1 is SQVTM and CDR2 is ANQGSEA. This CDR3 contains 14 residues.

Ten or more counts support this clonotype. The chain joins TRBV10-3 to TRBJ2-1; 8 bases line up with TRBD2. This CDR3 spans 17 amino acids. The junction had 11 bases not matched to a gene; V was cut back by 0 bases and J by 7 bases. Germline CDR1 ENHRY, CDR2 SYGVKD. This CDR3 is CAISESRVAGRPNEQFF. The CDR3 region has the DNA TGTGCCATCAGTGAGTCGAGGGTAGCGGGGAGGCCGAATGAGCAGTTCTTC.

The chain has TRBV5-1 and TRBJ2-7; TRBD2 matches 10 bases. The CDR3 has 16 amino acids. Germline assignment: CDR1 SGHRS and CDR2 YFSETQ. Trimming took 3 bases from V and 2 from J; bases not matched to a gene: 8. The CDR3 sequence is CASSSGGLAGAYEQYF. The CDR3 nucleotides are TGCGCCAGCAGCTCCGGAGGGCTAGCGGGGGCCTACGAGCAGTACTTC.

There are many counts of this clonotype. The CDR3 is CSRQGLAGYTDTQYF. CDR3 DNA sequence: TGCAGTCGACAAGGGCTAGCGGGATACACAGATACGCAGTATTTT. The chain employs TRBV20-1 and TRBJ2-3; 9 bases agree with TRBD2. V lost 8 bases, J lost 2 bases, and 11 bases stayed unmatched. Germline V gene data show CDR1 as DFQATT and CDR2 as SNEGSKA (reference sequence). CDR3 length equals 15 residues.

This rearrangement joins TRBV12-3 or TRBV12-4 to TRBJ2-7, with D possibly being TRBD1 (6 bases). V lost 8 bases to trimming and J lost 6 bases, with 17 bases between them. The CDR3 is made up of 13 amino acids. Written as DNA, the CDR3 is TGTGCCAGCCGACAGGAGCCCTCGGGCGAGCAGTACTTC. It encodes CASRQEPSGEQYF.

Only a few counts were recorded for this clonotype. This chain links TRBV5-6 with TRBJ2-1, with 7 bases that match TRBD1. Germline CDR1 reads SGHDT; CDR2 reads YYEEEE. The trim removed 0 bases at V and 4 bases at J, leaving 4 bases unmatched. The CDR3 extends over 15 amino acids. CDR3 protein: CASSLEVRGYNEQFF. In nucleotides, the CDR3 is TGTGCCAGCAGCTTGGAGGTCAGGGGGTACAATGAGCAGTTCTTC.

This clonotype was counted many times. The chain combines TRBV12-3 or TRBV12-4 with TRBJ2-5, with TRBD2 as a possible D gene (5 bases). The CDR3 contains 13 residues. V was pared by 5 bases and J by 4 bases, with 11 bases between. DNA of the CDR3: TGTGCCAGCAGTCCTCCGGGGAGAGAGACCCAGTACTTC. It codes for CASSPPGRETQYF.

CDR3 in DNA: TGCGCCAGCAGCGTGGCTCACGGGACCGGGGAGCTGTTTTTT. This encodes CASSVAHGTGELFF. V is TRBV5-1 and J is TRBJ2-2; D not certain. The CDR3 contains 14 residues. The germline V gene encodes CDR1 SGHRS and CDR2 YFSETQ. The V end was cut by 4 bases, the J end by 5 bases, with 12 bases between.

This clonotype was seen a handful of times. The chain carries TRBV21-1 and TRBJ2-5; the table's D call, TRBD2, was not checked against the DNA. TRBV21-1 corresponds to a pseudogene. The CDR3 has 17 amino acids. CDR3 in DNA: TGTGCCAGCAGCAAGTTGGGACTAGCGGGACGAATAAAGACCCAGTACTTC. This translates into CASSKLGLAGRIKTQYF.

This clonotype was seen at least ten times. The chain combines TRBV20-1 with TRBJ2-7; 12 nucleotides align to TRBD2. CDR1 and CDR2 from the germline V gene are DFQATT and SNEGSKA (reference sequence). The V and J ends lost 3 bases and 3 bases, in that order; junction bases with no gene match: 3. CDR3 length equals 14 residues. The CDR3 loop reads CSASLTSGSYEQYF. In DNA, the CDR3 is TGCAGTGCTAGCCTGACTAGCGGGAGCTACGAGCAGTACTTC.

In its sample, this clonotype was seen many times. V gene TRBV20-1 combines with J gene TRBJ2-3; perhaps TRBD2 as D (6 bases). The CDR3 covers 13 residues. Per the germline V gene, CDR1 is DFQATT and CDR2 is SNEGSKA (reference sequence). Trimming removed 3 bases from V and 2 bases from J, with 9 bases in between. This chain's CDR3 is CSASGRPTDTQYF. CDR3 bases: TGCAGTGCTAGCGGGAGACCCACAGATACGCAGTATTTT.

For the CDR3, the DNA is TGTGCCACCAGCGGATGGGACAGGGGGAGTGAAAAACTGTTTTTT. Residues: CATSGWDRGSEKLFF. The chain carries TRBV15 and TRBJ1-4; the match to TRBD1 covers 11 bases. Germline V gene lookup returns CDR1 LNHNV and CDR2 YYDKDF (reference sequence). The CDR3 length is 15 residues. The V and J ends lost 5 bases and 7 bases, in that order; junction bases with no gene match: 6.

In this sample, this clonotype turned up a few times. The rearrangement uses TRBV7-9 and TRBJ2-3, with 7 bases that match TRBD2. CDR3 length: 17 amino acids. V trimming: 1 base; J trimming: 2 bases; junction bases outside the gene matches: 9. CDR1 and CDR2 (germline): SEHNR, FQNEAQ (reference sequence). CDR3 nucleotide sequence: TGTGCCAGCAGCTTAGAGTATGGGACTACCTCCACAGATACGCAGTATTTT. It codes for CASSLEYGTTSTDTQYF.

This clonotype came up many times. CDR3 DNA sequence: TGCAGTGCTACCGCATCCAAACCCAACGAGCAGTACTTC. Its protein is CSATASKPNEQYF. The chain uses TRBV20-1 and TRBJ2-7; D gene ambiguous. The CDR3 is made up of 13 amino acids. Trimming pared 4 bases from V and 5 bases from J, leaving 15 bases between. Per germline, CDR1 DFQATT and CDR2 SNEGSKA (reference sequence).

This clonotype was found a few times. V usage is TRBV5-6 and J usage is TRBJ2-1, with 7 bases matching TRBD2. V was clipped by 6 bases and J by 3 bases; unmatched bases: 12. The CDR3 spans 16 residues. The germline gives CDR1 SGHDT, CDR2 YYEEEE. The CDR3 bases are TGTGCCAGCAACGTATTCCTAGCGGAGGTCTACAATGAGCAGTTCTTC. As protein: CASNVFLAEVYNEQFF.

This clonotype was seen ten or more times. The chain has TRBV12-3 or TRBV12-4 and TRBJ1-1; weak D call: TRBD1 (5 bases). The CDR3 extends over 13 amino acids. V dropped 8 bases and J dropped 6 bases, with 16 bases sitting between them. Written as DNA, the CDR3 is TGTGCCAGCGGCACCTCAGGGTTGGCTGAAGCTTTCTTT. Amino acids: CASGTSGLAEAFF.

This rearrangement joins TRBV27 to TRBJ2-6; tentative D call: TRBD2 (6 bases). The germline CDR1 and CDR2 sequences are MNHEY and SMNVEV (reference sequence). The CDR3 is 16 residues long. Trimming pared 1 base from V and 2 bases from J, leaving 9 bases between. The CDR3 reads CASSLLGLPGANVLTF. The CDR3 region has the DNA TGTGCCAGCAGTTTATTAGGACTACCTGGGGCCAACGTCCTGACTTTC.

This clonotype has more than one count but fewer than ten. The chain recombines TRBV27 with TRBJ2-6, with no clear D. Trimming left V 1 base short and J 1 base short, with 2 bases between. There are 14 residues in the CDR3. Germline values: CDR1 MNHEY, CDR2 SMNVEV (reference sequence). In DNA form, the CDR3 reads TGTGCCAGCAGTTTATTGTCTGGGGCCAACGTCCTGACTTTC. It yields the protein CASSLLSGANVLTF. The variable domain in full, completed from reference TRBV27 and TRBJ2-6, reads EAQVTQNPRYLITVTGKKLTVTCSQNMNHEYMSWYRQDPGLGLRQIYYSMNVEVTDKGDVPEGYKVSRKEKRNFPLILESPSPNQTSLYFCASSLLSGANVLTFGAGSRLTVL.

The chain is built from TRBV7-2 and TRBJ2-5; 10 bases are a match to TRBD2. Germline CDR1 and CDR2: SGHTA and FQGNSA. Trimming at V came to 2 bases and at J to 4 bases, leaving 4 bases not matched to a gene. This CDR3 is built from 15 residues. Here the CDR3 reads CASSLFLAGAETQYF. In DNA form, the CDR3 reads TGTGCCAGCAGCTTATTCCTAGCGGGAGCAGAGACCCAGTACTTC.